This T cell receptor beta chain was found in a study of T cell responses to AZD1222 COVID-19 vaccine. Study as a whole: Second-dose schedules of about 4 or about 12 weeks were combined.

Remarks on this clone: Its target is unknown.

TCRdb's table, derived via immunoSEQ multiplex PCR, lists solely in-frame clones and lacks some. The sample gives about 110,000 clones, around 87% of which show up once; 4.5% to 6.5% is in the top ten. Whole-study findings and limits: Clonal diversity may have been underestimated in mostly white British donors. Increased Spike-specific TCR breadth and depth were observed after two AZD1222 doses.

Trimming removed 6 bases from V and 7 bases from J, with 16 bases in between. The V gene's germline CDR1 is MDHEN and CDR2 SYDVKM. CDR3 length: 14 residues. The chain links TRBV28 to TRBJ2-4; possibly TRBD1 for D (6 bases). Sequenced material: peripheral blood, taken on day 0 of AZD1222 vaccination. The TCR originated in an adult in good health. CDR3 amino acids: CASRGQGTFNIQYF. CDR3 sequence (DNA): TGTGCCAGCAGGGGTCAGGGGACCTTCAACATTCAGTACTTC.